Detailed here is one T cell receptor (beta chain). This clonotype was detected only a few times. Its antigen has not been determined. It has no much larger one-base neighbor in the sample; base qualities were not kept. The data originate from a study of identical twins listed by TCRdb under 2016. Background for the entire study: The study deep-sequenced TCR alpha and beta repertoires from monozygotic twins, unrelated adults of various ages and cord blood to test whether fetal clonotypes persist. To rule out contamination, replicate twin experiments were performed at different times with different library preparation protocols. Paper-wide results and their limitations: Invariant T cells such as MAIT and iNKT could partly confound zero-insertion analyses, although diverse VJ usage argued against such confounding for most clonotypes. Because the same donors could not be followed over many years, the conclusions relied on cross-sectional statistical analysis. A weaker excess of twin sharing was found in beta out-of-frame sequences because the signal-to-noise ratio was lowered by fewer shared sequences. Compared with coincidental sharing between unrelated individuals, out-of-frame TCR alpha sequences shared between twins had an excess of sequences with low generation probability. Abundant cord blood beta clonotypes carried fewer insertions; young adult naive repertoires showed a weaker similar trend, while memory repertoires showed none. Out-of-frame TCR alpha sharing in monozygotic twins was systematically underestimated by recombination models, whereas sharing between unrelated individuals was in agreement with the recombination models.

The germline V gene (reference sequence) gives CDR1 as DFQATT and CDR2 as SNEGSKA. V lost 4 bases and J lost 5 bases; the stretch between them is 9 bases long. Reading from cysteine to phenylalanine, the CDR3 counts 12 amino acids. The CDR3 DNA has 36 bases and is translated from base 1. Library preparation was by 5' RACE. Sequencing was performed on an Illumina HiSeq 2000. A universal primer binding site was introduced by template switching, and a unique molecular identifier was present in the final cDNA, enabling accurate counting of TCR cDNA molecules. Specific primers in the conserved constant-segment region were used to synthesize first-strand cDNA for the TCR alpha and beta chains. To control for contamination, every cDNA library carried two barcodes: a SMART-Mk sample barcode plus Illumina barcodes. TruSeq adapter sequences along with Illumina sample barcodes were introduced in two successive PCR steps. The TCR alpha and beta cDNA libraries were sequenced on the Illumina HiSeq platform using custom primers. Regarding the original processing steps: Raw reads were processed with MiGEC to extract unique molecular identifiers, and MiXCR was used to determine CDR3 positions. For each individual, recombination models were inferred using an EM algorithm with the repgenHMM and IGoR tools. The analysis of shared clonotypes was done with the tcR package in R, with sharing normalized by the product of cloneset sizes. To study raw recombination without the effects of thymic and clonal selection, out-of-frame nonproductive sequences were analyzed. TCRdb redid the processing of the public reads, applying fastp at Q25 and MiXCR, and retained in-frame beta chains. Rows are combined by CDR3 protein, so each entry shows the most common genes and DNA. The V and J calls were not made by the authors but by TCRdb's processing. For this sample there are 400,000 to 500,000 distinct CDR3 sequences; less than 20% appear just once. 12% of the sample goes to the ten largest clones.

Every donor in the study was a healthy Caucasian. Three unrelated non-twin adults were additionally sequenced: a male aged 18 to 30, a male aged 50 to 60 and a female aged 50 to 60. Miltenyi CD45RO+ enrichment and human naive T-cell isolation kits were used to isolate memory (CD45RO+) and naive T cells from PBMC. The specimen sequenced was naive T cells sorted from blood. The cell subset or site tag for this specimen amounts to: cells isolated with a human naive T-cell isolation kit. The TCR originated in a middle-aged man in good health. The V and J genes are TRBV20-1 and TRBJ1-5; no D gene call is confident. The base sequence is TGCAGTGCTATAAGACAACATCAGCCCCAGCATTTT. It encodes CSAIRQHQPQHF.